This T cell receptor (beta chain) was profiled in a study of shared clonotypes between healthy human individuals. Authors' data handling: Filtering differed since immunoSEQ provided only junctions, with no quality scores. This table comes from immunoSEQ multiplex PCR, and its TCRdb copy is limited to in-frame clones, with some not included. V, J and clone size derive from that table, while D and trimming were established from the DNA sequence. In the table there are approximately 500,000 clones, approximately 78% of which are singletons. The length of the CDR3 is 15 residues. Germline loops: CDR1 WSHSY, CDR2 SAAADI. Trimming removed 2 bases at V and 0 bases at J, with 7 bases between. Every contributor of samples was a Caucasian grown-up residing in Nashville, Tennessee. Unsorted samples drew genomic DNA from roughly 88 million PBMCs. This clone has a handful of counts.

The sequenced material came from PBMCs. The sequence was obtained from a woman aged 40-49 years in good health. Some clones in this sample may be carry-over from other donors' samples. J is TRBJ1-4 and V is TRBV10-2; maybe TRBD1 (5 bases). CDR3 nucleotide sequence: TGCGCCAGCAGTGAGAAGGACACAACTAATGAAAAACTGTTTTTT. Translated, it gives CASSEKDTTNEKLFF.